These 27 T cell receptor beta chains share one sample of origin, sequenced in a study of vaccination effects on CD4 cells after COVID-19 (dated by TCRdb to the early 2020s). The library was generated by the immunoSEQ multiplex PCR assay. TCRdb retrieved this table from immuneACCESS and kept in-frame rearrangements only. Not all clones are present; in checked studies, unresolved V genes account for under half, and no reason is known for the remainder. This sample gives more than 35,000 clones in total; about 60% of them show up just once. More than 12% of the sample comes from the top ten. The ViraFEST assay stimulated PBMC with viral peptide pools and then used TCR sequencing to identify antigen-specific CD4+ T cell clonotypes by expansion. After more than 9 days of culture, CD4+ T cells were isolated with the EasySep CD4+ T cell isolation kit. The absence of prior SARS-CoV-2 infection in healthy vaccine recipients was confirmed by negative nucleocapsid antibodies before and after vaccination.

These TCRs are of unknown antigen specificity. Sequenced here: CD4+ T cells from PBMCs cultured with HCoV-OC43 spike peptides, sampled before COVID-19 vaccination. The cell subset or site label here, explained by the study, means: HCoV-OC43 spike overlapping peptide pool stimulation. The receptors stem from a human donor who received a COVID-19 vaccine.

The V call is TRBV25-1, the J call TRBJ2-1; 10 bases are a match to TRBD1. V lost 1 base and J lost 7; bases outside the gene matches: 4. Per germline, CDR1 MGHDK and CDR2 SYGVNS. The CDR3 has 15 residues. The CDR3 sequence is CASSEFGGQGNEQFF. As DNA, the CDR3 is TGTGCCAGCAGTGAATTCGGGGGACAGGGGAATGAGCAGTTCTTC.

The rearrangement links TRBV7-9 to TRBJ2-7; no reliable D call. The CDR3 spans 12 residues. Trimming removed 5 bases from V and 6 bases from J, with 11 bases in between. Germline CDR1 is SEHNR and CDR2 is FQNEAQ (reference sequence). CDR3 residues: CASSPRIFEQYF. DNA for the CDR3: TGTGCCAGCAGCCCACGGATTTTCGAGCAGTACTTC.

In its sample, this clone was seen once. V is TRBV28 and J is TRBJ2-4; D perhaps matches TRBD2 (5 bases). Trimming left V 2 bases short and J 3 bases short, with 11 bases between. This CDR3 comprises 15 residues. Per the germline V gene, CDR1 is MDHEN and CDR2 is SYDVKM. This CDR3 is CASSLEGIGKNIQYF. CDR3 DNA sequence: TGTGCCAGCAGTTTAGAGGGAATAGGCAAAAACATTCAGTACTTC.

The chain has TRBV11-3 and TRBJ1-5; D uncertain. This CDR3 is 14 amino acids long. V lost 5 bases and J lost 7, with 15 bases in between. CDR1 is SGHNT, CDR2 YENEEA, per germline. CDR3 bases: TGTGCCAGCAGCCGGACTGAGGATTCGCAGCCCCAGCATTTT. Its translation: CASSRTEDSQPQHF.

A few counts support this clone. The rearrangement joins TRBV6-2 or TRBV6-3 to TRBJ1-1; tentatively, D is TRBD1 (5 bases). The V and J ends lost 2 bases and 0 bases respectively, with 16 bases between them. Germline V gene lookup returns CDR1 MNHEY and CDR2 SVGEGT. CDR3 length: 17 amino acids. The CDR3 nucleotides read TGTGCCAGCAGTTACCGTAGGGGAGGTTTTATGAACACTGAAGCTTTCTTT. Protein: CASSYRRGGFMNTEAFF.

The V and J genes are TRBV27 and TRBJ1-2; D not resolved. V was pared by 2 bases and J by 4 bases, with 14 bases between. Per germline, CDR1 MNHEY and CDR2 SMNVEV (reference sequence). The CDR3 is 15 residues long. The DNA for the CDR3 is TGTGCCAGCAGTTTAAAGGGTGCCCTAGGCTATGGCTACACCTTC. This translates into CASSLKGALGYGYTF.

The chain carries TRBV10-3 and TRBJ2-2; D possibly corresponds to TRBD1 (5 bases). Trimming took off 6 bases at V and 4 bases at J, with 30 bases between the two ends. Germline CDR1 is ENHRY and CDR2 is SYGVKD. This CDR3 comprises 20 residues. The CDR3 DNA reads TGTGCCATCAGGAGAGCCGGGCGTAACATTGTGGGGCTTCCCACCGGGGAGCTGTTTTTT. Protein: CAIRRAGRNIVGLPTGELFF.

The J gene is TRBJ2-2, the V gene TRBV2, with D tentatively TRBD2 (5 bases). From germline, CDR1 is SNHLY and CDR2 FYNNEI. The CDR3 has 14 residues. Between the trimmed V and J ends, which lost 6 bases and 1 base, there was a span of 9 bases. The CDR3 is CASRKEGNTGELFF. The CDR3 coding sequence is TGTGCCAGCAGAAAAGAGGGGAACACCGGGGAGCTGTTTTTT.

J is TRBJ1-3 and V is TRBV3-1 (or the pseudogene TRBV3-2); D remains ambiguous. The CDR3 sequence is 18 residues long. V was trimmed by 0 bases and J by 2 bases, leaving 17 bases between them. Germline CDR1 and CDR2: LGHDT and YNNKEL (reference sequence). CDR3 region: CASSQDRTPRLAGNTIYF. The DNA of the CDR3 is TGTGCCAGCAGCCAAGATCGGACCCCACGCCTAGCTGGAAACACCATATATTTT.

This clone was observed a handful of times. The chain links TRBV5-1 to TRBJ1-2, with TRBD1 matching over 7 bases. This CDR3 comprises 11 residues. Germline CDR1 SGHRS, CDR2 YFSETQ. Trimming removed 1 base from V and 10 bases from J; junction bases left unmatched: 1. In DNA form, the CDR3 reads TGCGCCAGCAGCTTGCAGGGGGACTACACCTTC. Translating gives CASSLQGDYTF. The entire variable domain, with the rest obtained from reference TRBV5-1 and TRBJ1-2, is as follows: KAGVTQTPRYLIKTRGQQVTLSCSPISGHRSVSWYQQTPGQGLQFLFEYFSETQRNKGNFPGRFSGRQFSNSRSEMNVSTLELGDSALYLCASSLQGDYTFGSGTRLTVV.

V and J are TRBV5-6 and TRBJ2-2; D ambiguous. The CDR3 consists of 14 residues. CDR1 is SGHDT, CDR2 YYEEEE, per germline. With 1 base removed from V and 5 bases from J, the gap between germline ends came to 9 bases. CDR3 nucleotides: TGTGCCAGCAGCTTGAGAGACGGAACCGGGGAGCTGTTTTTT. Translated, it gives CASSLRDGTGELFF. Drawing the rest from reference TRBV5-6 and TRBJ2-2, the complete variable domain is DAGVTQSPTHLIKTRGQQVTLRCSPKSGHDTVSWYQQALGQGPQFIFQYYEEEERQRGNFPDRFSGHQFPNYSSELNVNALLLGDSALYLCASSLRDGTGELFFGEGSRLTVL.

The genes are TRBV19 and TRBJ2-5, with D perhaps TRBD1 or TRBD2 (6 bases each). This CDR3 comprises 15 residues. Per germline, CDR1 LNHDA and CDR2 SQIVND (reference sequence). Between the trimmed V and J ends, which lost 5 bases and 5 bases, there was a span of 18 bases. The CDR3: CASSYDRSGGETQYF. The CDR3 DNA sequence: TGTGCCAGTAGTTATGACAGGTCCGGAGGGGAGACCCAGTACTTC.

This clone was counted only a few times. The V gene is TRBV20-1, the J gene TRBJ2-2, with TRBD2 matching 10 bases. The CDR3 consists of 16 residues. V lost 3 bases, J lost 6 bases, and 10 bases stayed unmatched. From germline, CDR1 is DFQATT and CDR2 SNEGSKA (reference sequence). The CDR3 bases are TGCAGTGCTAGTTTAGGGGCTAGCGGGAGAGCCGGGGAGCTGTTTTTT. Translation gives CSASLGASGRAGELFF.

J is TRBJ1-6 and V is TRBV11-2, with 8 bases aligning to TRBD1. The CDR3 spans 15 residues. V shed 5 bases and J 8 bases; nucleotides not matched to a gene: 8. Germline V gene data show CDR1 as SGHAT and CDR2 as FQNNGV. The CDR3 nucleotides are TGTGCCAGCAGCCAGGGAGGACAGGGTTATTCACCCCTCCACTTT. It translates to CASSQGGQGYSPLHF.

The J gene is TRBJ2-7, the V gene TRBV4-1; TRBD2 matches 11 bases. This CDR3 is built from 15 residues. In germline, CDR1 is MGHRA, CDR2 YSYEKL. V lost 4 bases and J lost 4; bases outside the gene matches: 6. CDR3: CASSLITSGSYEQYF. CDR3 coding DNA: TGCGCCAGCAGCCTAATTACTAGCGGGAGTTACGAGCAGTACTTC.

The rearrangement uses TRBV19 and TRBJ2-1; maybe TRBD1 (6 bases). V was shortened by 4 bases and J by 7 bases, with 14 bases between the two germline ends. Germline V gives CDR1 LNHDA, CDR2 SQIVND (reference sequence). The CDR3 is 14 amino acids. For the CDR3, the DNA is TGTGCCAGTAGTAGACCGAGACAGGATAATGAGCAGTTCTTC. Its translation: CASSRPRQDNEQFF.

The V call is TRBV7-9, the J call TRBJ2-2, with D uncertain. Trimming shortened V by 3 bases and J by 4 bases, and 21 bases separated the two germline ends. The CDR3 consists of 18 residues. Germline V gene lookup returns CDR1 SEHNR and CDR2 FQNEAQ (reference sequence). CDR3 bases: TGTGCCAGCAGCTTTCTTATAGGAATAGCTCAGTCCACCGGGGAGCTGTTTTTT. The encoded protein is CASSFLIGIAQSTGELFF.

This clone was counted only a few times. This chain joins TRBV19 and TRBJ2-7; 8 bases line up with TRBD1. The length of the CDR3 is 14 residues. V was clipped by 5 bases and J by 0 bases; unmatched bases: 3. From germline, CDR1 is LNHDA and CDR2 SQIVND (reference sequence). The CDR3 DNA reads TGTGCCAGTAGTTCAACAGGGGGCTCCTACGAGCAGTACTTC. It yields the protein CASSSTGGSYEQYF. Based on the CDR3 plus reference TRBV19 and TRBJ2-7, the full variable domain is DGGITQSPKYLFRKEGQNVTLSCEQNLNHDAMYWYRQDPGQGLRLIYYSQIVNDFQKGDIAEGYSVSREKKESFPLTVTSAQKNPTAFYLCASSSTGGSYEQYFGPGTRLTVT.

The V and J genes are TRBV6-5 and TRBJ1-1; no definite D call. In germline, CDR1 is MNHEY, CDR2 SVGAGI. The CDR3 covers 12 residues. V lost 2 bases and J 5 bases, leaving 6 bases between the germline ends. The CDR3 protein is CASSYTGTEAFF. The CDR3 DNA follows: TGTGCCAGCAGTTACACCGGGACTGAAGCTTTCTTT.

The chain links TRBV10-2 to TRBJ1-6, with D perhaps TRBD1 (6 bases). There are 16 residues in the CDR3. Germline values: CDR1 WSHSY, CDR2 SAAADI. V dropped 7 bases and J dropped 9 bases, with 22 bases sitting between them. The CDR3 loop is CASTNRAGQQISPLHF. The CDR3 coding sequence is TGCGCCAGCACGAACAGGGCAGGGCAACAAATTTCACCCCTCCACTTT.

The J gene is TRBJ1-2, the V gene TRBV15; D unclear. The CDR3 runs to 12 residues. V shed 3 bases and J shed 7 bases, with 9 bases lying between them. Per germline, CDR1 LNHNV and CDR2 YYDKDF (reference sequence). The CDR3 region is CATSSMYSGYTF. Here the CDR3 DNA reads TGTGCCACCAGCAGTATGTATAGTGGCTACACCTTC.

With respect to this clone: Within the sample, other DNA sequences also encode this same CDR3. The rearrangement joins TRBV11-2 to TRBJ1-1; no clear D gene. CDR1 SGHAT and CDR2 FQNNGV come from the germline V gene. Trimming removed 2 bases from V and 0 bases from J, with 10 bases in between. This CDR3 spans 15 amino acids. The CDR3 DNA reads TGTGCCAGCAGCTTATACCCAGGCGTGAACACTGAAGCTTTCTTT. It specifies CASSLYPGVNTEAFF.

The chain links TRBV5-1 to TRBJ2-5; D tentatively reads TRBD1 or TRBD2 (5 bases each). The V and J ends lost 1 base and 3 bases respectively, with 7 bases between them. Germline CDR1 is SGHRS and CDR2 is YFSETQ. The length of the CDR3 is 13 residues. The CDR3 spells CASSLLGEETQYF. The CDR3 DNA follows: TGCGCCAGCAGCTTGTTGGGGGAAGAGACCCAGTACTTC. The whole variable domain, filled in from reference TRBV5-1 and TRBJ2-5, reads KAGVTQTPRYLIKTRGQQVTLSCSPISGHRSVSWYQQTPGQGLQFLFEYFSETQRNKGNFPGRFSGRQFSNSRSEMNVSTLELGDSALYLCASSLLGEETQYFGPGTRLLVL.

In its sample, this clone was seen once. The gene calls are TRBV5-1 and TRBJ2-5, with a weak D call TRBD2 (7 bases). V lost 3 bases and J 4 bases, leaving 13 bases between the germline ends. The CDR3 runs 14 residues. The V gene's germline CDR1 is SGHRS and CDR2 YFSETQ. The CDR3 is CASSWAGEGETQYF. The CDR3 DNA reads as TGCGCCAGCAGCTGGGCAGGGGAGGGAGAGACCCAGTACTTC.

The J gene is TRBJ1-2, the V gene TRBV2; D is uncertain. Between the trimmed V and J ends, which lost 3 bases and 0 bases, there was a span of 8 bases. Germline CDR1 reads SNHLY; CDR2 reads FYNNEI. CDR3 size: 14 residues. CDR3 DNA: TGTGCCAGCAGTGAGCCGGGAGCTAACTATGGCTACACCTTC. Amino acids: CASSEPGANYGYTF.

This clone occurred a few times. This sequence joins TRBV10-3 and TRBJ2-6; 12 bases map to TRBD1. This CDR3 comprises 17 residues. Germline CDR1 is ENHRY and CDR2 is SYGVKD. The V segment lost 4 bases and the J segment 1 base; nucleotides outside the gene matches: 2. The chain's CDR3 is CAISVGQGASGANVLTF. CDR3 in DNA: TGTGCCATCAGTGTGGGACAGGGGGCTTCTGGGGCCAACGTCCTGACTTTC.

This clone was seen a handful of times. The junction does not match germline at one end; this may be a read error. The chain couples TRBV27 to TRBJ1-6, with D tentatively TRBD1 (6 bases). Looked up from germline, CDR1 is MNHEY and CDR2 is SMNVEV (reference sequence). CDR3 length: 15 amino acids. The CDR3 spells CASSPTGSYSSPLHF. For the CDR3, the DNA is TGTGCCAGCAGCCCAACAGGGTCATATAGTTCACCCCTCCACTTT.